The 3 T cell receptor beta chains below were found in one sample sequenced in a study of blood T cell repertoires in COVID-19. Method: immunoSEQ multiplex PCR; TCRdb's copy keeps in-frame clones and lacks some. The sample has more than 95,000 clones; 91% are singletons. Material for sequencing was peripheral blood. The receptor set was obtained from a human donor in a cohort sampled during active COVID-19.

This sequence joins TRBV9 and TRBJ2-7; 7 bases map to TRBD1. The CDR3 covers 13 residues. The trim removed 4 bases at V and 2 bases at J, leaving 3 bases unmatched. Germline CDR1 is SGDLS and CDR2 is YYNGEE. CDR3 DNA sequence: TGTGCCAGCAGCCCGACAGGGACCTACGAGCAGTACTTC. The encoded protein is CASSPTGTYEQYF.

CDR3 sequence: CASSFYRGPGELFF. The CDR3 bases are TGTGCCAGCAGCTTTTACAGGGGTCCCGGGGAGCTGTTTTTT. This chain links TRBV11-2 with TRBJ2-2; 7 bases agree with TRBD1. Germline CDR1 is SGHAT and CDR2 is FQNNGV. The CDR3 runs to 14 residues. Unmatched junction bases numbered 4, after V lost 3 bases and J lost 6 bases.

V and J are TRBV6-2 or TRBV6-3 and TRBJ2-3; D remains ambiguous. The CDR3 is 13 residues long. V lost 3 bases to trimming and J lost 1 base, with 5 bases between them. Germline CDR1 reads MNHEY; CDR2 reads SVGEGT. The CDR3 here is CASSYIGTDTQYF. The DNA of the CDR3 is TGTGCCAGCAGTTATATAGGCACAGATACGCAGTATTTT.